The present entry profiles one T cell receptor beta chain with its context. This specimen belongs to a study of early T cells in non-severe SARS-CoV-2 infection. The TCR library protocol attached unique molecular identifiers to the individual cDNA molecules. TCRdb passed the 5' RACE reads through MiXCR, listing each CDR3 protein once. The profile shows around 44,000 distinct CDR3 sequences, around 9.5% of them singletons. Germline V gives CDR1 SGHAT, CDR2 FQDESV (reference sequence). The CDR3 runs to 15 residues. Trimming pared 3 bases from V and 2 bases from J, leaving 12 bases between. The V and J genes are TRBV11-1 and TRBJ2-3; no definite D call. This clonotype was sampled from an adult who was a healthcare worker with PCR-confirmed SARS-CoV-2 infection or an uninfected control (not recorded which). Material: whole blood. CDR3 loop: CASSFGNLTTDTQYF. The CDR3 nucleotides are TGTGCCAGCAGCTTTGGGAACTTAACCACAGATACGCAGTATTTT.